The sequence of this TCR beta chain was determined in a study of OX40 agonist ivuxolimab in advanced cancers. Measured with immunoSEQ multiplex PCR; TCRdb has only the in-frame clones, and not every one. The data contain about 120,000 clones, 93% of them seen just once; the ten biggest clones take up 0.15% to 0.19%. Between the trimmed V and J ends, which lost 2 bases and 7 bases, there was a span of 11 bases. Germline assignment: CDR1 LNHDA and CDR2 SQIVND (reference sequence). This CDR3 is built from 14 residues. This clone was seen only once. With baseline, cycle 4 day 1, and cycle 7 day 1 as timepoints, blood was sampled.

This clonotype was obtained from an adult with an advanced solid tumor such as melanoma, head and neck, liver or kidney cancer. Here the sequenced sample was CD4+ or CD8+ T cells sorted from blood, taken in a trial of the OX40 agonist ivuxolimab. This chain links TRBV19 with TRBJ1-4; no clear D gene. The CDR3 DNA is TGTGCCAGTAGTATACGACGTAGTGGTGAAAAACTGTTTTTT. Translating it yields CASSIRRSGEKLFF.